The source of this T cell receptor beta chain is a study of T cell repertoires and HLA-DP antigens. Study overall: Alloantigens: one with one groove difference and one with roughly ten differences versus self.

CDR1 and CDR2 from the germline V gene are MDHEN and SYDVKM. The CDR3 is 14 amino acids. V lost 3 bases to trimming and J lost 2 bases; unmatched junction nucleotides: 2. As for this clone: Its antigen is undetermined.

TCRdb's copy holds only in-frame clones and misses some; the assay was immunoSEQ multiplex PCR. Altogether roughly 110,000 clones are present, 90% to 95% being singletons, with the ten largest covering about 0.27%. The TCR comes from a woman under 30 in good health and CMV-seronegative. The specimen sequenced was CD4+ T cells from PBMCs. The rearrangement links TRBV28 to TRBJ2-7; 9 nucleotides line up with TRBD2. The CDR3 DNA reads as TGTGCCAGCAGTTTTGCTAGCGGGGCCTACGAGCAGTACTTC. It translates to CASSFASGAYEQYF.